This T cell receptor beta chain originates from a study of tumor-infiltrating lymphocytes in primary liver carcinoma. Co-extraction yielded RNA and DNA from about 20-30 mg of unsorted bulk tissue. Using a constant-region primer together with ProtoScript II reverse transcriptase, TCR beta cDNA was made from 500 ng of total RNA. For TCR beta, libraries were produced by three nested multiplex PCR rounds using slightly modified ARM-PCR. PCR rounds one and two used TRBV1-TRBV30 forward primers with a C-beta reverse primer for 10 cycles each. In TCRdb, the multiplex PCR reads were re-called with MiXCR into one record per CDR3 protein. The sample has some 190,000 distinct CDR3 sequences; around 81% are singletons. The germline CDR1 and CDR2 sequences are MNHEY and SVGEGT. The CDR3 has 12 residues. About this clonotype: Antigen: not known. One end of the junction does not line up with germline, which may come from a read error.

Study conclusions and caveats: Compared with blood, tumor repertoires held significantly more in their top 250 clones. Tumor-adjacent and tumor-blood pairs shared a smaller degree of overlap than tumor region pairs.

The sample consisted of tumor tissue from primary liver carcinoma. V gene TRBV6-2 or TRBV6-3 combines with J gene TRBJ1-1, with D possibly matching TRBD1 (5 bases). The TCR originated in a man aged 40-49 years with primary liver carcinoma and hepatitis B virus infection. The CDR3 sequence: CASGTRNTEALF. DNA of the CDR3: TGTGCCAGCGGGACGCGTAACACAGAAGCTCTCTTT.